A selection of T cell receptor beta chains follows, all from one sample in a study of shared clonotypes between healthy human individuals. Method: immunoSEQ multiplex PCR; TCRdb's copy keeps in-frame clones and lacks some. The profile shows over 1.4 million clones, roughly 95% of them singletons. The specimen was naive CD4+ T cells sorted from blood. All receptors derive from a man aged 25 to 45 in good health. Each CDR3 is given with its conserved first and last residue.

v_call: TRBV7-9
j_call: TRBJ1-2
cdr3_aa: CASSSQLQGNYGYTF

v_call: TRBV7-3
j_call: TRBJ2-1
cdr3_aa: CASSLIGPPGSNEQFF

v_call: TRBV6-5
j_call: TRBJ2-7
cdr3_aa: CASSYLDSTYEQYF

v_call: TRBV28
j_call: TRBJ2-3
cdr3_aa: CASSLVGRRLAGGVNTDTQYF

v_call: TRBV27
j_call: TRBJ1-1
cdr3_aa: CASTSTGPSGTEAFF

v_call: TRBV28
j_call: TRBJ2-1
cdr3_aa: CATRTSGRARAYNEQFF

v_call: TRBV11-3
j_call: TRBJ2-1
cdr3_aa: CASSLGDHSSSYNEQFF

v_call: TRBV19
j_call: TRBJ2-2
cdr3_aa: CASTRPGSSNTGELFF

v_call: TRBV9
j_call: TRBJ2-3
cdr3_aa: CASSVRGLAGLDDTQYF

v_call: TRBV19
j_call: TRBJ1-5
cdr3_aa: CASSFHRGVKNNQPQHF

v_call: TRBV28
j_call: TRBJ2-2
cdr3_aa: CASSGGRGGELFF

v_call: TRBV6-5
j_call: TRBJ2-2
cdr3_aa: CASREGVRNGELFF

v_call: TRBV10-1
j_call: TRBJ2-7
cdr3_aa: CASSYGTTSYEQYF